This paragraph covers one TCR beta chain sequence. Allocation to cohorts depended on clinical history reported by the participants. The ends lost 0 bases at V and 7 bases at J; junction bases unmatched: 6. The CDR3 is made up of 15 amino acids. Germline V gene data show CDR1 as KGHSH and CDR2 as LQKENI. These data belong to a study of blood T cell repertoires in COVID-19. The method was immunoSEQ multiplex PCR; TCRdb's version includes in-frame clones alone and lacks a portion of them. The table lists 110,000 to 150,000 clones, 70% to 85% of them singletons. The V call is TRBV18, the J call TRBJ2-1, with TRBD2 matching over 7 bases. Sequencing was performed on PBMCs or T cells enriched from blood (not recorded which). The source of this sequence is a woman aged 18 to 35 who had been exposed to COVID-19. The DNA of the CDR3 is TGTGCCAGCTCACCACCGACGGGAGGAAATAATGAGCAGTTCTTC. This gives the protein CASSPPTGGNNEQFF.